A selection of T cell receptor beta chains follows, all from one sample in a study of shared clonotypes between healthy human individuals. Libraries were prepared by immunoSEQ multiplex PCR; TCRdb keeps only in-frame clonotypes and omits some of them. The data contain 400,000 to 500,000 clones, 79% of them seen just once; the ten biggest clones take up about 12%. The sample comprised PBMCs. The receptors stem from a woman in her 40s in good health. Some clones in this sample may be carry-over from other donors' samples. The CDR3 runs from the conserved cysteine through the conserved F or W. The D gene is left open where the match is weak. Some rows have no size entry. The others give once, few or many, or a class for an expanded clone.

V gene,J gene,D gene,clone size,CDR3 protein,CDR3 DNA
TRBV11-2,TRBJ2-1,-,many,CASSFIGQNNEQFF,TGTGCCAGCAGCTTCATCGGCCAAAACAATGAGCAGTTCTTC
TRBV6-5,TRBJ1-2,-,-,CASSYSPGVLYGYTF,TGTGCCAGCAGTTACAGTCCAGGGGTGCTTTATGGCTACACCTTC
TRBV2,TRBJ2-3,TRBD2,-,CASWREYGTDTQYF,TGTGCCAGCTGGCGGGAGTACGGCACAGATACGCAGTATTTT
TRBV5-4,TRBJ2-7,TRBD1,-,CASSFGTGDYEQYF,TGTGCCAGCAGCTTTGGGACAGGCGACTACGAGCAGTACTTC
TRBV27,TRBJ1-2,-,-,CASSSPLSGETGYTF,TGTGCCAGCAGTTCCCCATTATCCGGGGAGACTGGCTACACCTTC
TRBV4-1,TRBJ2-1,TRBD1,-,CASSQGTGTYNEQFF,TGCGCCAGCAGCCAAGGGACAGGAACCTACAATGAGCAGTTCTTC
TRBV19,TRBJ1-5,-,-,CASNKQGQPQHF,TGTGCCAGTAATAAGCAGGGCCAGCCCCAGCATTTT
TRBV7-9,TRBJ1-5,-,-,CASSWESNQPQHF,TGTGCCAGCAGCTGGGAGAGCAATCAGCCCCAGCATTTT
TRBV2,TRBJ1-1,-,few,CASSEALLGSEAFF,TGTGCCAGCAGTGAAGCGCTTCTGGGTTCTGAAGCTTTCTTT
TRBV7-7,TRBJ2-5,TRBD1,few,CASSLGPRTGGQETQYF,TGTGCCAGCAGCTTGGGGCCTAGGACAGGGGGACAAGAGACCCAGTACTTC
TRBV5-4,TRBJ2-5,-,-,CASSLMGGKETQYF,TGTGCCAGCAGCTTGATGGGCGGAAAAGAGACCCAGTACTTC
TRBV29-1,TRBJ2-7,TRBD2,-,CSARDYSYEQYF,TGCAGCGCTCGGGACTACTCCTACGAGCAGTACTTC
TRBV29-1,TRBJ2-3,-,-,CSVEFFVVANSDTQYF,TGCAGCGTTGAGTTTTTCGTTGTCGCGAACTCAGATACGCAGTATTTT
TRBV11-1,TRBJ1-2,-,once,CASSLSATRANYGYTF,TGTGCCAGCAGCTTATCGGCGACGAGGGCTAACTATGGCTACACCTTC
TRBV12-5,TRBJ2-2,TRBD1,-,CASGLALTGAYYTGELFF,TGTGCTAGTGGTTTGGCCCTGACAGGGGCCTACTACACCGGGGAGCTGTTTTTT
TRBV28,TRBJ2-7,-,-,CASRSSGTNDYEQYF,TGTGCCAGCAGGTCATCCGGGACGAATGACTACGAGCAGTACTTC
TRBV2,TRBJ2-7,TRBD2,-,CASKRDYEQYF,TGTGCCAGCAAGCGGGACTACGAGCAGTACTTC
TRBV4-1,TRBJ1-5,-,few,CASSQVALQGNNQPQHF,TGCGCCAGCAGCCAAGTAGCCCTACAGGGCAACAATCAGCCCCAGCATTTT
TRBV11-1,TRBJ2-3,-,once,CASSLFRSNTDTQYF,TGTGCCAGCAGCTTATTTAGGTCTAACACAGATACGCAGTATTTT
TRBV28,TRBJ1-2,-,-,CASSSDGMTNYGYTF,TGTGCCAGCAGTTCGGACGGAATGACTAACTATGGCTACACCTTC
TRBV28,TRBJ1-5,TRBD1,once,CASRATGTGANQPQHF,TGTGCCAGCAGAGCGACCGGGACAGGGGCCAATCAGCCCCAGCATTTT
TRBV27,TRBJ2-7,-,-,CASSLNPGLSYEQYF,TGTGCCAGCAGTTTAAACCCGGGCCTCTCCTACGAGCAGTACTTC
TRBV28,TRBJ1-1,TRBD1,few,CASSLLDRGGEAFF,TGTGCCAGCAGTTTGCTGGACAGGGGTGGTGAAGCTTTCTTT
TRBV11-2,TRBJ1-1,TRBD1,-,CASSHRGRQGGWTEAFF,TGTGCCAGCAGTCACCGGGGGCGACAGGGGGGATGGACTGAAGCTTTCTTT
TRBV7-7,TRBJ2-2,TRBD1,many,CASSAQGADTGELFF,TGTGCTAGCAGCGCACAGGGGGCTGACACCGGGGAGCTGTTTTTT
TRBV19,TRBJ1-2,-,-,CASSIGSNNNYGYTF,TGTGCCAGTAGTATAGGGTCGAACAATAACTATGGCTACACCTTC
TRBV28,TRBJ2-7,TRBD2,many,CASIRSGSYEQYF,TGTGCCAGCATCCGCAGCGGGAGCTACGAGCAGTACTTC
TRBV18,TRBJ2-7,-,few,CASSPRVYEQYF,TGTGCCAGCTCACCTCGGGTCTACGAGCAGTACTTC
TRBV9,TRBJ2-1,TRBD2,few,CASSVAGTTYNEQFF,TGTGCCAGCAGCGTAGCAGGGACTACTTACAATGAGCAGTTCTTC
TRBV6-1,TRBJ1-5,-,-,CASVEKGQPQHF,TGTGCCAGCGTCGAAAAAGGTCAGCCCCAGCATTTT
TRBV27,TRBJ1-5,-,-,CASRVLGGSNQPQHF,TGTGCCAGCAGAGTTTTAGGGGGGTCCAATCAGCCCCAGCATTTT
TRBV6-1,TRBJ2-7,-,-,CASSPYQTEYEQYF,TGTGCCAGCAGTCCCTATCAGACAGAGTACGAGCAGTACTTC
TRBV6-4,TRBJ2-1,-,many,CASSEGPNEPYNEQFF,TGTGCCAGCAGTGAGGGTCCAAATGAACCCTACAATGAGCAGTTCTTC
TRBV30,TRBJ1-1,-,-,CAWRVTGDTEAFF,TGTGCCTGGAGGGTCACTGGCGACACTGAAGCTTTCTTT
TRBV30,TRBJ1-5,-,-,CAWTTSAGQPQHF,TGTGCCTGGACGACATCGGCAGGTCAGCCCCAGCATTTT
TRBV7-9,TRBJ2-6,-,-,CASSLGGGSGANVLTF,TGTGCCAGCAGCTTAGGAGGGGGCTCTGGGGCCAACGTCCTGACTTTC
TRBV5-1,TRBJ1-1,TRBD1,-,CASSLDRGTEAFF,TGCGCCAGCAGCCTAGACAGGGGGACTGAAGCTTTCTTT
TRBV25-1,TRBJ2-5,TRBD1,-,CASSDDRAQETQYF,TGTGCCAGCAGTGACGACAGGGCCCAAGAGACCCAGTACTTC
TRBV7-3,TRBJ1-1,-,-,CASSPEVNTEAFF,TGTGCCAGCAGCCCAGAAGTGAACACTGAAGCTTTCTTT
TRBV5-6,TRBJ1-1,-,few,CASSLLRDRNTEAFF,TGTGCCAGCAGCTTGTTAAGAGACCGGAACACTGAAGCTTTCTTT
TRBV19,TRBJ1-5,TRBD1,-,CASSIPDRGINQPQHF,TGTGCCAGTAGTATCCCGGACAGGGGAATCAATCAGCCCCAGCATTTT
TRBV15,TRBJ2-5,-,-,CATSRDLQSMFETQYF,TGTGCCACCAGCAGAGATCTGCAATCAATGTTCGAGACCCAGTACTTC
TRBV27,TRBJ2-3,-,few,CASKSGSSTDTQYF,TGTGCCAGCAAGTCGGGGTCTAGCACAGATACGCAGTATTTT
TRBV18,TRBJ1-4,-,few,CASSPRENEKLFF,TGTGCCAGCTCACCTCGGGAGAATGAAAAACTGTTTTTT
TRBV25-1,TRBJ2-3,-,-,CASSEYGTDTQYF,TGTGCCAGCAGTGAATATGGCACAGATACGCAGTATTTT
TRBV18,TRBJ2-2,-,-,CASSPGGAQAGELFF,TGTGCCAGCTCACCAGGAGGGGCGCAGGCCGGGGAGCTGTTTTTT
TRBV5-4,TRBJ1-1,-,-,CASRGLDAEAFF,TGTGCCAGCCGGGGACTTGACGCTGAAGCTTTCTTT
TRBV7-2,TRBJ2-7,TRBD2,few,CASSRPGTSEYEQYF,TGTGCCAGCAGCCGTCCCGGGACTAGCGAGTACGAGCAGTACTTC
TRBV5-1,TRBJ2-5,TRBD2,-,CASSPRRTSGPRETQYF,TGCGCCAGCAGCCCACGCCGGACTAGCGGGCCGCGGGAGACCCAGTACTTC
TRBV14,TRBJ2-7,-,-,CASSQEGAEQYF,TGTGCCAGCAGCCAAGAAGGGGCGGAGCAGTACTTC
TRBV5-6,TRBJ2-7,TRBD1,-,CASRSSAGTGYYEQYF,TGTGCCAGCAGAAGCAGCGCCGGGACAGGTTACTACGAGCAGTACTTC
TRBV5-6,TRBJ1-2,TRBD1,-,CASNNRGRDRGYGYTF,TGTGCCAGCAACAACCGGGGCCGGGACAGGGGATATGGCTACACCTTC
TRBV2,TRBJ2-5,TRBD1,once,CASTRDREETQYF,TGTGCCAGCACCAGGGACAGAGAAGAGACCCAGTACTTC
TRBV2,TRBJ1-5,TRBD1,-,CASSPRTGPYSNQPQHF,TGTGCCAGCAGTCCTAGGACAGGTCCTTATAGCAATCAGCCCCAGCATTTT
TRBV30,TRBJ2-7,TRBD2,-,CAWRSSGTYEQYF,TGTGCCTGGAGGTCTAGCGGGACCTACGAGCAGTACTTC